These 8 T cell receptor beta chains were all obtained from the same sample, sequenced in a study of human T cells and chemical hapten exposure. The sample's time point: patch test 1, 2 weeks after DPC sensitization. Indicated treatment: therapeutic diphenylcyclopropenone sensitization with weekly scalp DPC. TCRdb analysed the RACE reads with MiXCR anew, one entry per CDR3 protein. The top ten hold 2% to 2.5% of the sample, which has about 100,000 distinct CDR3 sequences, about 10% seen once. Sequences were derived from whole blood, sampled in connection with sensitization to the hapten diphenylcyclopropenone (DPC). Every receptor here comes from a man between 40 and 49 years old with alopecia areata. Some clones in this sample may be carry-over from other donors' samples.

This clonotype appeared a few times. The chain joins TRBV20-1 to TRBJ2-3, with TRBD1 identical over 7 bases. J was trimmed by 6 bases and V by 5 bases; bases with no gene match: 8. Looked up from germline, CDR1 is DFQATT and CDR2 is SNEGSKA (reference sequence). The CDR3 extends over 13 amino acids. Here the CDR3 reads CSASRQGEDTQYF. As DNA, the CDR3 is TGCAGTGCTTCACGCCAGGGGGAGGATACGCAGTATTTT.

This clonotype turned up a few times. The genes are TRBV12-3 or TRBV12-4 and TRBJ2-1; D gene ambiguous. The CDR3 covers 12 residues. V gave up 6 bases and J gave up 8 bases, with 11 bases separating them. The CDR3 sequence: CASSPQDHEQFF. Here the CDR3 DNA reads TGTGCCAGCAGCCCCCAGGACCATGAGCAGTTCTTC.

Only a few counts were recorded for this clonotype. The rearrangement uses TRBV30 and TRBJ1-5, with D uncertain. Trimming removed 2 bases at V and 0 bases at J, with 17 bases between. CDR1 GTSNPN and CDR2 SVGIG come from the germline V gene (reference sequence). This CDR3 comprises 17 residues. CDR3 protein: CAWSTPAGFYSNQPQHF. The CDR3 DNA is TGTGCCTGGAGTACCCCAGCGGGTTTTTATAGCAATCAGCCCCAGCATTTT.

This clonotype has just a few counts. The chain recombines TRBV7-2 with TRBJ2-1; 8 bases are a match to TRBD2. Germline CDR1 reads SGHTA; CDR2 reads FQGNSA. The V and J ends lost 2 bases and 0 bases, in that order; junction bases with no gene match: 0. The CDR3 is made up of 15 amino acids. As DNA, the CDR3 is TGTGCCAGCAGCTTAAGCGGGAGCTCCTACAATGAGCAGTTCTTC. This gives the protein CASSLSGSSYNEQFF.

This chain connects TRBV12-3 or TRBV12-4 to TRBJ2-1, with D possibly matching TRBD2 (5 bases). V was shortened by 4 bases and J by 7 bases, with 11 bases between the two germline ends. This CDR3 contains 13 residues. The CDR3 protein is CASSWFERNEQFF. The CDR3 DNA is TGTGCCAGCAGTTGGTTTGAGCGGAATGAGCAGTTCTTC.

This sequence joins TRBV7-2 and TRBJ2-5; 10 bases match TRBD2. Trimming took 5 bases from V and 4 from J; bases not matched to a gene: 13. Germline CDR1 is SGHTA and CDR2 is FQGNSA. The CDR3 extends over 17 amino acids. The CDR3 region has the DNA TGTGCCAGCAGCCTAATACCTAGCGGGAGTACCGGAGAGACCCAGTACTTC. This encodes CASSLIPSGSTGETQYF.

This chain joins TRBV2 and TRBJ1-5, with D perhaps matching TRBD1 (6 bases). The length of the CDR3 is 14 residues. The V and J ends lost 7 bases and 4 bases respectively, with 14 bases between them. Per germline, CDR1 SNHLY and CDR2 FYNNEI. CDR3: CASKEGEKNQPQHF. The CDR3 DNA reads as TGTGCCAGCAAGGAGGGGGAAAAGAATCAGCCCCAGCATTTT.

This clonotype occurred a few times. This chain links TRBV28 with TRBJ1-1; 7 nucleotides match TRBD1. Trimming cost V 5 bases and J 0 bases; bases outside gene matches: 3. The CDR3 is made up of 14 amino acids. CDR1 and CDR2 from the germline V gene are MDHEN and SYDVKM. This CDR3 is CASSQQGMNTEAFF. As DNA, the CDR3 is TGTGCCAGCAGTCAACAGGGGATGAACACTGAAGCTTTCTTT.